Sequencing of this T cell receptor beta chain was carried out in a study of blood T cell repertoires in COVID-19. Whole-study context: Sites across the United States, Italy and Spain contributed samples from acute and convalescent COVID-19. The cDNA or gDNA used as material had been derived from T cells, B-cell-depleted T cells, or PBMCs.

Original analysis: How many nucleated cells were present was estimated from reference gene primer amplification. TCRdb's table, derived via immunoSEQ multiplex PCR, lists solely in-frame clones and lacks some. V, J and clone size reflect that table, while D and trimming were determined from the DNA. The sample shows some 150,000 clones, 80% to 90% of them seen only once. Followed over time, Seattle patients had been enrolled while infection was active. Input material: peripheral blood. The TCR was taken from an older woman with COVID-19, enrolled during active disease.

In nucleotides, the CDR3 is TGCACCGGCCAAGCGGGGGGCCTCTACGAGCAGTACTTC. As protein: CTGQAGGLYEQYF. The rearrangement joins TRBV1 to TRBJ2-7; the table's D call, TRBD2, was not checked against the DNA. TRBV1 is marked as a pseudogene. The CDR3 is 13 amino acids.